Below are 25 T cell receptor beta chains sequenced from a single sample in a study of blood T cell repertoires in COVID-19. Generated by immunoSEQ multiplex PCR, the TCRdb table keeps only in-frame clones and is missing some. The table includes about 170,000 clones, 74% detected once. Material for sequencing was peripheral blood. All receptors derive from a woman of 80 years or more with acute or convalescent COVID-19.

The V gene is TRBV10-1, the J gene TRBJ2-1, with no clear D. Germline V CDR1 and CDR2: WNHNN, SYGVQD (reference sequence). This CDR3 is built from 12 residues. V gave up 11 bases and J gave up 6 bases, with 14 bases separating them. The CDR3 nucleotides read TGCGCCCGCTACGGGTTCGGCAATGAGCAGTTCTTC. Translating it yields CARYGFGNEQFF.

This clone occurred a few times. The chain combines TRBV7-9 with TRBJ1-2; D call uncertain. V was clipped by 4 bases and J by 2 bases, with 11 bases between them. The CDR3 runs to 14 residues. CDR1 SEHNR and CDR2 FQNEAQ come from the germline V gene (reference sequence). In nucleotides, the CDR3 is TGTGCCAGCAGCTCCTGGTCAGAAAACTATGGCTACACCTTC. Protein: CASSSWSENYGYTF.

Regarding this clone: One junction end does not reproduce the germline sequence, and a read error may be involved. This chain links TRBV6-1 with TRBJ2-7; 7 bases match TRBD2. Germline V gene sequence: CDR1 MNHNS, CDR2 SASEGT. There are 14 residues in the CDR3. In DNA form, the CDR3 reads TGTGCCAGCAGGGAAGCGGGGCCCTCCTACGAGCAGTACTTC. Protein sequence: CASREAGPSYEQYF.

Points on this clone: An end of the junction differs from the germline gene, which may be a read error. The genes are TRBV2 and TRBJ1-4; 7 bases agree with TRBD1. Per the germline V gene, CDR1 is SNHLY and CDR2 is FYNNEI. There are 15 residues in the CDR3. This CDR3 is CVSSDGTAPNEKLFF. CDR3 in DNA: TGTGTCAGCAGCGACGGGACAGCTCCGAATGAAAAACTGTTTTTT.

V usage is TRBV6-6 and J usage is TRBJ2-7; 7 bases fit TRBD2. Trimming removed 2 bases from V and 3 bases from J; junction bases left unmatched: 10. The CDR3 is 16 residues long. The germline CDR1 and CDR2 sequences are MNHNY and SVGAGI (reference sequence). This CDR3 reads CASSYLSREWDYEQYF. CDR3 sequence (DNA): TGTGCCAGCAGTTACCTTTCGCGGGAGTGGGACTACGAGCAGTACTTC.

V gene TRBV18 combines with J gene TRBJ2-2, with TRBD2 matching 8 bases. Unmatched junction bases numbered 7, after V lost 1 base and J lost 0 bases. Germline-derived CDR1 and CDR2 are KGHSH and LQKENI. The CDR3 runs to 18 residues. The DNA of the CDR3 is TGTGCCAGCTCACCACAGGGGCTAGCGGGCTCGAACACCGGGGAGCTGTTTTTT. Its protein is CASSPQGLAGSNTGELFF.

This clone was picked up a small number of times. The rearrangement links TRBV30 to TRBJ2-2; 8 positions agree with TRBD2. The CDR3 is 14 residues long. Germline V gene data show CDR1 as GTSNPN and CDR2 as SVGIG (reference sequence). V trimming: 3 bases; J trimming: 2 bases; junction bases outside the gene matches: 2. CDR3 region: CAWRLAANTGELFF. In DNA form, the CDR3 reads TGTGCCTGGAGACTAGCGGCTAACACCGGGGAGCTGTTTTTT. Full variable domain (outside the CDR3, taken from reference TRBV30 and TRBJ2-2): SQTIHQWPATLVQPVGSPLSLECTVEGTSNPNLYWYRQAAGRGLQLLFYSVGIGQISSEVPQNLSASRPQDRQFILSSKKLLLSDSGFYLCAWRLAANTGELFFGEGSRLTVL.

The J gene is TRBJ1-1, the V gene TRBV7-8; 9 bases are a match to TRBD1. With V trimmed by 4 bases and J by 8 bases, 2 bases remained unmatched. The CDR3 sequence is 12 residues long. The V gene's germline CDR1 is SGHVS and CDR2 FQNEAQ. For the CDR3, the DNA is TGTGCCAGCAGCTATGACAGGGGGGAAGCTTTCTTT. Its translation: CASSYDRGEAFF.

This clone appeared once. One end of the junction fails to match germline, which may point to a read error. The chain carries TRBV28 and TRBJ2-3; D might be TRBD2 (6 bases). CDR1 is MDHEN and CDR2 is SYDVKM in the germline V gene. The CDR3 contains 8 residues. CDR3 in amino acids: CASHGLWF. CDR3 coding DNA: TGTGCCAGCCACGGACTATGGTTT. Supplemented by reference TRBV28 and TRBJ2-3, the full variable domain reads DVKVTQSSRYLVKRTGEKVFLECVQDMDHENMFWYRQDPGLGLRLIYFSYDVKMKEKGDIPEGYSVSREKKERFSLILESASTNQTSMYLCASHGLWFGPGTRLTVL.

This chain connects TRBV10-3 to TRBJ1-1; D is possibly TRBD1 (6 bases). V gave up 1 base and J gave up 5 bases, with 11 bases separating them. The germline CDR1 and CDR2 sequences are ENHRY and SYGVKD. The CDR3 has 14 amino acids. The CDR3 region is CAISEYKQGTEAFF. CDR3 coding DNA: TGTGCCATCAGTGAGTATAAACAGGGTACTGAAGCTTTCTTT.

The rearrangement joins TRBV28 to TRBJ2-1, with D unclear. Per germline, CDR1 MDHEN and CDR2 SYDVKM. V lost 10 bases and J lost 0, with 13 bases in between. This CDR3 is built from 14 residues. Here the CDR3 reads CATIRPSSYNEQFF. The CDR3 bases are TGTGCCACCATCCGCCCCAGCTCCTACAATGAGCAGTTCTTC.

The J gene is TRBJ2-2, the V gene TRBV28, with D possibly being TRBD2 (5 bases). The CDR3 totals 18 residues. The ends were cut back, 6 bases at V and 4 bases at J, with 24 bases in the middle. Germline V lookup: CDR1 MDHEN, CDR2 SYDVKM. The DNA for the CDR3 is TGTGCCAGCAGCTCTCCACAACTCGGGGTCATCCTCACCGGGGAGCTGTTTTTT. Amino acids: CASSSPQLGVILTGELFF.

V is TRBV4-2 and J is TRBJ2-3; D is unresolved. The germline V and J ends were trimmed by 1 base and 0 bases, with 8 bases remaining between them. The germline gives CDR1 LGHNA, CDR2 YNFKEQ. The CDR3 extends over 15 amino acids. The CDR3 sequence is CASSQGVSSTDTQYF. CDR3 bases: TGTGCCAGCAGCCAAGGCGTTTCTAGCACAGATACGCAGTATTTT.

Concerning this clone: In the same sample, other DNA sequences code for this CDR3. The chain is built from TRBV29-1 and TRBJ1-1; 10 nucleotides match TRBD1. Germline V gene sequence: CDR1 SQVTM, CDR2 ANQGSEA. V gave up 4 bases and J gave up 0 bases; unmatched junction bases: 2. This CDR3 is built from 14 residues. CDR3 protein: CSVGGQGVNTEAFF. The CDR3 DNA is TGCAGCGTTGGAGGACAGGGGGTGAACACTGAAGCTTTCTTT. The full variable domain, its missing parts supplied by reference TRBV29-1 and TRBJ1-1, is SAVISQKPSRDICQRGTSLTIQCQVDSQVTMMFWYRQQPGQSLTLIATANQGSEATYESGFVIDKFPISRPNLTFSTLTVSNMSPEDSSIYLCSVGGQGVNTEAFFGQGTRLTVV.

The chain recombines TRBV2 with TRBJ2-1; possible D gene TRBD2, 6 bases. Germline V gene sequence: CDR1 SNHLY, CDR2 FYNNEI. V lost 8 bases, J lost 0 bases, and 11 bases lay in between. CDR3 length: 14 amino acids. CDR3 residues: CASGTESSYNEQFF. The CDR3 nucleotides are TGTGCCAGCGGGACTGAGAGCTCCTACAATGAGCAGTTCTTC.

The chain combines TRBV4-1 with TRBJ2-5; 9 nucleotides agree with TRBD2. The V gene end was trimmed by 3 bases and the J gene end by 3 bases; junction bases not matched to a gene: 11. CDR3 length: 17 residues. CDR1 and CDR2 (germline): MGHRA, YSYEKL. The CDR3 loop reads CASSHPAGGRAKETQYF. For the CDR3, the DNA is TGCGCCAGCAGCCACCCAGCGGGCGGGAGGGCCAAAGAGACCCAGTACTTC.

The CDR3 DNA sequence: TGTGCCAGCAGTGAGGGCGGGAGATTTGGCGAGCAGTACTTC. Residues: CASSEGGRFGEQYF. The chain employs TRBV2 and TRBJ2-7, with TRBD2 matching 7 bases. The germline gives CDR1 SNHLY, CDR2 FYNNEI. This CDR3 has 14 amino acids. V was pared by 3 bases and J by 6 bases, with 8 bases of the junction left unmatched.

This clone came up once. The chain's CDR3 is CASSLGQGIYNEQFF. Here the CDR3 DNA reads TGTGCCAGCAGCTTAGGGCAGGGGATTTACAATGAGCAGTTCTTC. The chain employs TRBV7-7 and TRBJ2-1; the D gene is possibly TRBD1 (6 bases). Germline assignment: CDR1 SSHAT and CDR2 FNYEAQ (reference sequence). V was trimmed by 1 base and J by 4 bases, leaving 11 bases between them. The CDR3 contains 15 residues.

V is TRBV6-5 and J is TRBJ1-2; D perhaps matches TRBD1 (5 bases). The V end was cut by 2 bases, the J end by 9 bases, with 16 bases between. The V gene's germline CDR1 is MNHEY and CDR2 SVGAGI. The CDR3 consists of 14 residues. CDR3 coding DNA: TGTGCCAGCAGTTACCAATACCAGGGAAGAAGCTACACCTTC. It specifies CASSYQYQGRSYTF.

This clone was observed at least ten times. This chain connects TRBV5-1 to TRBJ2-3, with a tentative D call TRBD2 (5 bases). Germline V CDR1 and CDR2: SGHRS, YFSETQ. Trimming removed 4 bases at V and 1 base at J, with 10 bases between. This CDR3 contains 14 residues. The CDR3 DNA is TGCGCCAGCAGCCTAAGCGGACGCACAGATACGCAGTATTTT. This sequence encodes CASSLSGRTDTQYF.

The gene calls are TRBV18 and TRBJ2-7, with a weak D call TRBD2 (6 bases). CDR1 is KGHSH and CDR2 is LQKENI in the germline V gene. The germline V and J ends were trimmed by 5 bases and 2 bases, with 16 bases remaining between them. This CDR3 has 15 amino acids. As DNA, the CDR3 is TGTGCCAGCTCATTCTCCGGGAGACCCGCCTACGAGCAGTACTTC. Residues: CASSFSGRPAYEQYF.

The chain combines TRBV19 with TRBJ2-1, with 10 nucleotides matching TRBD1. V lost 3 bases and J lost 5; bases outside the gene matches: 4. The length of the CDR3 is 15 residues. Germline V gene data show CDR1 as LNHDA and CDR2 as SQIVND (reference sequence). Here the CDR3 reads CASSILGTGDNEQFF. The CDR3 nucleotides read TGTGCCAGTAGTATTCTAGGGACAGGGGACAATGAGCAGTTCTTC. Full variable domain (outside the CDR3, taken from reference TRBV19 and TRBJ2-1): DGGITQSPKYLFRKEGQNVTLSCEQNLNHDAMYWYRQDPGQGLRLIYYSQIVNDFQKGDIAEGYSVSREKKESFPLTVTSAQKNPTAFYLCASSILGTGDNEQFFGPGTRLTVL.

A note on this clone: Other DNA sequences in this specimen translate into the identical CDR3. This chain uses TRBV6-2 or TRBV6-3 with TRBJ2-2; 8 bases fit TRBD1. The CDR3 has 15 amino acids. Germline lookup yields CDR1 MNHEY and CDR2 SVGEGT. The V segment lost 5 bases and the J segment 2 bases; nucleotides outside the gene matches: 4. CDR3 nucleotides: TGTGCCAGCAGTCGACAGGGGATTAACACCGGGGAGCTGTTTTTT. This translates into CASSRQGINTGELFF.

The chain has TRBV28 and TRBJ1-1; 7 bases align to TRBD1. Trimming cost V 6 bases and J 1 base; bases outside gene matches: 14. Germline CDR1 MDHEN, CDR2 SYDVKM. This CDR3 is 17 amino acids long. CDR3 in DNA: TGTGCCAGCAGACCAGGGACAGCTCAAGGTCGGAACACTGAAGCTTTCTTT. Amino acid sequence: CASRPGTAQGRNTEAFF. Based on the CDR3 plus reference TRBV28 and TRBJ1-1, the full variable domain is DVKVTQSSRYLVKRTGEKVFLECVQDMDHENMFWYRQDPGLGLRLIYFSYDVKMKEKGDIPEGYSVSREKKERFSLILESASTNQTSMYLCASRPGTAQGRNTEAFFGQGTRLTVV.

The chain recombines TRBV28 with TRBJ1-2; 9 nucleotides align to TRBD1. The CDR3 covers 14 residues. Germline CDR1 reads MDHEN; CDR2 reads SYDVKM. The V gene end was trimmed by 6 bases and the J gene end by 4 bases; junction bases not matched to a gene: 6. The DNA of the CDR3 is TGTGCCAGCAGGGGGGGACAGGGAAGCTATGGCTACACCTTC. Translating it yields CASRGGQGSYGYTF.